The source of this T cell receptor (beta chain) is a study of graft-versus-host responses after intestinal transplantation. The table came from immunoSEQ multiplex PCR; TCRdb's copy has only in-frame clones and leaves some out. The table shows 65,000 to 85,000 clones, with over 85% occurring only once. From germline, CDR1 is LNHDA and CDR2 SQIVND (reference sequence). The V gene end was trimmed by 2 bases and the J gene end by 5 bases; junction bases not matched to a gene: 9. The CDR3 loop spans 17 amino acids. The chain uses TRBV19 and TRBJ2-3; 11 bases match TRBD2. This sample comprised bone marrow, obtained around 730 days after intestinal transplantation. The receptor comes from a human patient who received an intestinal transplant, so some T cells may come from the graft donor. CDR3 residues: CASSITASGGPGDTQYF. The CDR3 bases are TGTGCCAGTAGTATAACCGCTAGCGGGGGGCCGGGAGATACGCAGTATTTT. The full variable domain, in which reference TRBV19 and TRBJ2-3 provide the parts outside the CDR3, is DGGITQSPKYLFRKEGQNVTLSCEQNLNHDAMYWYRQDPGQGLRLIYYSQIVNDFQKGDIAEGYSVSREKKESFPLTVTSAQKNPTAFYLCASSITASGGPGDTQYFGPGTRLTVL.